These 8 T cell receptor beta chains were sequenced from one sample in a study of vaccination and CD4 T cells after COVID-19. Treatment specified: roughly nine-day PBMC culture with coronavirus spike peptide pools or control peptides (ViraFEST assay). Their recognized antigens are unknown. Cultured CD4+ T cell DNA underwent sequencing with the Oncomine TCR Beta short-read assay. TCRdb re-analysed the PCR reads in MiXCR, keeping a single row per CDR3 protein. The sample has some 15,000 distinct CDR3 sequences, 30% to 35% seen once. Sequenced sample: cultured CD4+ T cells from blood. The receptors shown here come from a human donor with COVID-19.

DNA of the CDR3: TGTGCCAGCTCACCAAGAGGGGGCGCGGTGAACACTGAAGCTTTCTTT. It encodes CASSPRGGAVNTEAFF. The chain has TRBV18 and TRBJ1-1; 7 bases line up with TRBD1. This CDR3 spans 16 amino acids. Unmatched junction bases numbered 6, after V lost 2 bases and J lost 0 bases. Germline CDR1 and CDR2: KGHSH and LQKENI.

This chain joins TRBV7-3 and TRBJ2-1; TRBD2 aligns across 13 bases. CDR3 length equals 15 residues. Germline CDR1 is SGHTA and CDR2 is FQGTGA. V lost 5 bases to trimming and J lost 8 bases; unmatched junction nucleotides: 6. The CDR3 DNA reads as TGTGCCAGCAGCGTCACTAGCGGGGGGGCCCATGAGCAGTTCTTC. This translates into CASSVTSGGAHEQFF.

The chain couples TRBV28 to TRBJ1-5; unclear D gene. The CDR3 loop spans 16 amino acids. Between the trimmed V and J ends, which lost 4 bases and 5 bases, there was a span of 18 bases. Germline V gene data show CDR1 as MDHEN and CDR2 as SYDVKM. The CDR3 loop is CASSSLQDGYDQPQHF. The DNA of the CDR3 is TGTGCCAGCAGTTCCCTCCAAGACGGCTATGATCAGCCCCAGCATTTT.

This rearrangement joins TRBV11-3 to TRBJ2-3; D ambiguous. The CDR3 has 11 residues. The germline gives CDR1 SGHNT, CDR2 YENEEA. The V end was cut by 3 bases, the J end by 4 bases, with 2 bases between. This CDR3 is CASSFSDTQYF. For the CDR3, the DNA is TGTGCCAGCAGCTTCTCAGATACGCAGTATTTT.

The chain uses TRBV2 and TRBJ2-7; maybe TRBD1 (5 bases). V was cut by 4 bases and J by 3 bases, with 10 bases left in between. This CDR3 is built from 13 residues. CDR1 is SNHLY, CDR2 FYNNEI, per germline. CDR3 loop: CASSGGALYEQYF. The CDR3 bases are TGTGCCAGCAGTGGGGGCGCCCTCTACGAGCAGTACTTC.

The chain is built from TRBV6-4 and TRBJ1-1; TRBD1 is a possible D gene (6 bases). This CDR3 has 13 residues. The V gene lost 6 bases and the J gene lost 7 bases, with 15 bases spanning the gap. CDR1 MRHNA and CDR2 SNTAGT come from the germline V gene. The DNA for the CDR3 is TGTGCCAGCAGCCAGACCAGAGGGGGTGAAGCTTTCTTT. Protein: CASSQTRGGEAFF.

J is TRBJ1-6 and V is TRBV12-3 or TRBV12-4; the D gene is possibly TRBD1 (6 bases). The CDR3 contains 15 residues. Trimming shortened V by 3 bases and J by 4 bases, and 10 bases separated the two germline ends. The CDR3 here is CASSFLTGYNSPLHF. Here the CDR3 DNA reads TGTGCCAGCAGTTTTTTGACAGGTTATAATTCACCCCTCCACTTT.

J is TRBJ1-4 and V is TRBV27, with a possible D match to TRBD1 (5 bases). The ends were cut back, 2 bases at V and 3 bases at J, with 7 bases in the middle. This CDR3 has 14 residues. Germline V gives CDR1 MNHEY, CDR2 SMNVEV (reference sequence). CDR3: CASSLGTSNEKLFF. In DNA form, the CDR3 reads TGTGCCAGCAGTTTAGGGACTTCTAATGAAAAACTGTTTTTT.